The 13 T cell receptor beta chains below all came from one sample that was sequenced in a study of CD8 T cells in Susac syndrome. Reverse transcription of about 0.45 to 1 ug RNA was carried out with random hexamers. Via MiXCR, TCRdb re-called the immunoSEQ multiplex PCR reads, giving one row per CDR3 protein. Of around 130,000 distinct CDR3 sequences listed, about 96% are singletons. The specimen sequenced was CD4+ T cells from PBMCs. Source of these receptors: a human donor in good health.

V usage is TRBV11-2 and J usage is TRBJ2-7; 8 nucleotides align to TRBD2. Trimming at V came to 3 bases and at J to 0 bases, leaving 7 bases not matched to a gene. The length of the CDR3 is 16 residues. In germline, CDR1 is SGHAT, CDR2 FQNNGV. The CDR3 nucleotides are TGTGCCAGCAGCTTTCGAGCGGGAGTGAGCTCCTACGAGCAGTACTTC. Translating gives CASSFRAGVSSYEQYF.

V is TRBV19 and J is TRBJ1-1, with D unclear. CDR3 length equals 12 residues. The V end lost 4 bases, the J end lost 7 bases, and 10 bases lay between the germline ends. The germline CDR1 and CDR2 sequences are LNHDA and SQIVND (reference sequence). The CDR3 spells CASSTGLGEAFF. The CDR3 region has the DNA TGTGCCAGTAGTACCGGACTAGGTGAAGCTTTCTTT.

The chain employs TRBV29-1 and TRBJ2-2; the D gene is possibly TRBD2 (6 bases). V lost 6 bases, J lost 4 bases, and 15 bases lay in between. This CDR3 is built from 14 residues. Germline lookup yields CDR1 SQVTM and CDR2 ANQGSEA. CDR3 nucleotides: TGCAGCGTGCCACTGGGACTTACCACCGGGGAGCTGTTTTTT. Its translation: CSVPLGLTTGELFF.

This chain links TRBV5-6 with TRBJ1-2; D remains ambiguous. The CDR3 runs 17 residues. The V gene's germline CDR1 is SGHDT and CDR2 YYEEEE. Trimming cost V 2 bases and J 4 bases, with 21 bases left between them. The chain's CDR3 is CASSLIGKGRTTYGYTF. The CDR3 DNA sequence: TGTGCCAGCAGCTTAATTGGAAAGGGAAGGACTACCTATGGCTACACCTTC.

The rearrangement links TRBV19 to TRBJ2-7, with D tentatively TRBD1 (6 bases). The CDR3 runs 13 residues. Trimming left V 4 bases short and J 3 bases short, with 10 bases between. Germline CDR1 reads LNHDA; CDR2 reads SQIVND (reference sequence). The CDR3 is CASSKRDIYEQYF. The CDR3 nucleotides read TGTGCCAGTAGTAAACGGGACATCTACGAGCAGTACTTC. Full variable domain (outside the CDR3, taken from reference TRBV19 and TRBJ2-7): DGGITQSPKYLFRKEGQNVTLSCEQNLNHDAMYWYRQDPGQGLRLIYYSQIVNDFQKGDIAEGYSVSREKKESFPLTVTSAQKNPTAFYLCASSKRDIYEQYFGPGTRLTVT.

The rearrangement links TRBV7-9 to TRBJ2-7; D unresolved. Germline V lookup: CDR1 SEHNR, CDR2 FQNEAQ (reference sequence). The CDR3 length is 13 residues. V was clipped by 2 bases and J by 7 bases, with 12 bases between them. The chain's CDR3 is CASSLSPGKEQYF. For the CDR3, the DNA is TGTGCCAGCAGCTTATCTCCGGGTAAAGAGCAGTACTTC.

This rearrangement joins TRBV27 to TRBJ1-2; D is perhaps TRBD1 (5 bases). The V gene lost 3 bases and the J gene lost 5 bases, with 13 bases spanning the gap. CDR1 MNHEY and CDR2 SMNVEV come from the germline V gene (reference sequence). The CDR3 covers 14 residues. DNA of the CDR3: TGTGCCAGCAGTTTGGGGCAGGGTCTGTATGGCTACACCTTC. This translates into CASSLGQGLYGYTF.

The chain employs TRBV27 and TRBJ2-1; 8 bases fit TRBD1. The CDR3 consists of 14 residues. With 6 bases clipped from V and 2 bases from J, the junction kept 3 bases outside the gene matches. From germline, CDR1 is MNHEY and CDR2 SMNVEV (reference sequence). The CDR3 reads CASRPTGAYNEQFF. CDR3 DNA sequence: TGTGCCAGCAGACCGACAGGGGCCTACAATGAGCAGTTCTTC.

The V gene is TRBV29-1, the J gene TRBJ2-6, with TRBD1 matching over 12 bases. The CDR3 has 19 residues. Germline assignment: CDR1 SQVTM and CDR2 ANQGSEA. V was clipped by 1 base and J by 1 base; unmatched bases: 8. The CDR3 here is CSVEAARDRGPSGANVLTF. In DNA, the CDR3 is TGCAGCGTTGAAGCCGCGAGGGACAGGGGGCCGTCTGGGGCCAACGTCCTGACTTTC. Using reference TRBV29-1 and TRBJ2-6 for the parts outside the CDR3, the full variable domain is SAVISQKPSRDICQRGTSLTIQCQVDSQVTMMFWYRQQPGQSLTLIATANQGSEATYESGFVIDKFPISRPNLTFSTLTVSNMSPEDSSIYLCSVEAARDRGPSGANVLTFGAGSRLTVL.

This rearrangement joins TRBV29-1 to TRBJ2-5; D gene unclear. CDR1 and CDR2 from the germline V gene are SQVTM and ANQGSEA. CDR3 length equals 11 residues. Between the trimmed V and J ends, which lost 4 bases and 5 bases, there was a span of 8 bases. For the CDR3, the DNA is TGCAGCGTTGGCAGTGGGGAGACCCAGTACTTC. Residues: CSVGSGETQYF.

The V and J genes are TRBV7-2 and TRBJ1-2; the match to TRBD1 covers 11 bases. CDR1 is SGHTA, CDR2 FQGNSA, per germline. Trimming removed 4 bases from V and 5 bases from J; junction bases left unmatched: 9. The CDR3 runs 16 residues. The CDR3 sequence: CASSYRTGGGAYGYTF. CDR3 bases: TGTGCCAGCAGCTACAGGACAGGGGGCGGGGCGTATGGCTACACCTTC.

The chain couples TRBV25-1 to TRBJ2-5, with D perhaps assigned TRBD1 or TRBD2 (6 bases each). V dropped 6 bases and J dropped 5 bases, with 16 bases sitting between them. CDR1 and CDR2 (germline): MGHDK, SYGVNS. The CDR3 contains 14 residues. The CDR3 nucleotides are TGTGCCAGCAGCTTACAACGGGGGCGGGAGACCCAGTACTTC. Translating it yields CASSLQRGRETQYF.

The CDR3 loop is CASSSRPGGETDTQYF. Here the CDR3 DNA reads TGTGCCAGCAGTTCTCGCCCGGGAGGTGAGACAGATACGCAGTATTTT. This chain connects TRBV28 to TRBJ2-3; TRBD2 matches at 7 bases. V dropped 4 bases and J dropped 3; count of bases not matched to a gene: 10. From germline, CDR1 is MDHEN and CDR2 SYDVKM. This CDR3 contains 16 residues.